The 3 T cell receptor beta chains reported below all come from one sample, sequenced in a study of regulatory T cells in long-lasting Graves disease. Noted time point: newly diagnosed GD, antithyroid drugs for less than 3 months. The TCR library was prepared using RNA isolated from PBMCs. Construction of the TCR beta libraries employed iRepertoire HTBI primers in conjunction with Arm-PCR of CDR3 regions. TCRdb redid the calling of the multiplex PCR reads with MiXCR, one entry per CDR3 protein. The top ten hold approximately 12% of the sample, which has about 200,000 distinct CDR3 sequences, around a fifth seen once. Another study also made use of these data, one on T cells in Graves' hyperthyroidism and ophthalmopathy.

Source: peripheral blood mononuclear cells (PBMCs), taken at new diagnosis, from a patient treated with antithyroid drugs. The receptors stem from a woman in her twenties or thirties with Graves disease.

This clonotype showed up just a few times. This chain links TRBV3-1 with TRBJ2-7; no definite D call. The germline V gene encodes CDR1 LGHDT and CDR2 YNNKEL (reference sequence). V lost 1 base, J lost 0 bases, and 10 bases lay in between. This CDR3 region has 15 residues. This chain's CDR3 is CASSQGPGSSYEQYF. The CDR3 nucleotides are TGTGCCAGCAGCCAAGGGCCCGGAAGCTCCTACGAGCAGTACTTC.

This clonotype was detected ten times or more. This chain connects TRBV20-1 to TRBJ2-1; 8 bases align to TRBD1. Per the germline V gene, CDR1 is DFQATT and CDR2 is SNEGSKA (reference sequence). The CDR3 sequence is 14 residues long. V was pared by 2 bases and J by 5 bases, with 5 bases of the junction left unmatched. Written as DNA, the CDR3 is TGCAGTGCTAGACCCCGGACAGGGAACAATGAGCAGTTCTTC. Translating it yields CSARPRTGNNEQFF.

Turning to this clonotype: With a far larger clone one base away, a read error is the likely cause. This CDR3 is missing its conserved last phenylalanine or tryptophan, likely due to a read error. The chain employs TRBV9 and TRBJ2-7; possible D gene TRBD2, 6 bases. The CDR3 consists of 15 residues. The V and J ends lost 4 bases and 0 bases respectively, with 14 bases between them. Germline values: CDR1 SGDLS, CDR2 YYNGEE. The chain's CDR3 is CASSLAAGYSYEQYS. For the CDR3, the DNA is TGTGCCAGCAGCTTAGCAGCGGGCTACTCCTACGAGCAGTACTCC.